The TCR beta chain under discussion was sequenced for a study of technical replicates of blood from several donors. J gave up 0 bases and V 4 bases, and 5 bases lay outside the gene matches. This CDR3 region has 14 residues. Per the germline V gene, CDR1 is GTSNPN and CDR2 is SVGIG (reference sequence). Generated by immunoSEQ multiplex PCR, the TCRdb table keeps only in-frame clones and is missing some. The sample includes around 80,000 clones, over 85% of them seen just once. The receptor comes from a human donor in good health. The sequenced sample was T cells isolated from PBMCs. This chain connects TRBV30 to TRBJ1-1, with 7 bases that match TRBD1. The CDR3 nucleotides read TGTGCCTGGAACCCAGACAGGGTGAACACTGAAGCTTTCTTT. Translating gives CAWNPDRVNTEAFF. The full variable domain, rest sourced from reference TRBV30 and TRBJ1-1, is SQTIHQWPATLVQPVGSPLSLECTVEGTSNPNLYWYRQAAGRGLQLLFYSVGIGQISSEVPQNLSASRPQDRQFILSSKKLLLSDSGFYLCAWNPDRVNTEAFFGQGTRLTVV.